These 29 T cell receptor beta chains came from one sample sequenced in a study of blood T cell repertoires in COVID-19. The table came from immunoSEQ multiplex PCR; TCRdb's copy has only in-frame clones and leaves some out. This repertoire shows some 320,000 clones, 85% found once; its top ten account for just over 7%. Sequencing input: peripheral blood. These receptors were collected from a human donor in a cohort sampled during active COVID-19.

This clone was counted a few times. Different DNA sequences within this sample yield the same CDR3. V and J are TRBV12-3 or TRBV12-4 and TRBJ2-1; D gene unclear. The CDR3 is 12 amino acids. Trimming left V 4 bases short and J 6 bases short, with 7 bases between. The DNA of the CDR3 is TGTGCCAGCAGTTCCCCGGGCAATGAGCAGTTCTTC. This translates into CASSSPGNEQFF.

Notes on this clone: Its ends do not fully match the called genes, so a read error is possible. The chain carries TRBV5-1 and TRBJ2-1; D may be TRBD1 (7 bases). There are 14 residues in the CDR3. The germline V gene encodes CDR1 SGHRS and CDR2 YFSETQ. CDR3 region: CASSLEGARGEQIF. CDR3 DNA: TGCGCCAGCAGCTTGGAGGGGGCGCGGGGTGAGCAGATCTTC.

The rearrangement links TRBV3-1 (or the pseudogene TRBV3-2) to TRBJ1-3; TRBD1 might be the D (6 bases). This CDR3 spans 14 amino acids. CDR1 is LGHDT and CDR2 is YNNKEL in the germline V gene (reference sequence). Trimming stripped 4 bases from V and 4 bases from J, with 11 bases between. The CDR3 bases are TGTGCCAGCAGCCGCTCAGGGGACGGAAACACCATATATTTT. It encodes CASSRSGDGNTIYF.

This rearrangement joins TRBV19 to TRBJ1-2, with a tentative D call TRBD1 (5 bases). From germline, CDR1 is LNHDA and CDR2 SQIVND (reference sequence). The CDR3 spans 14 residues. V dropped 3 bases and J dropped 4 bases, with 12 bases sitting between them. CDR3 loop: CASSMLGGSYGYTF. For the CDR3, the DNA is TGTGCCAGTAGTATGTTGGGGGGATCCTATGGCTACACCTTC.

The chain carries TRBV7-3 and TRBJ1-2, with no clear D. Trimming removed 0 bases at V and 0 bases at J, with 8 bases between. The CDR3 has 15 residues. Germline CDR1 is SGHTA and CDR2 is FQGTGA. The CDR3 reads CASSLTRSANYGYTF. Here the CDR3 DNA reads TGTGCCAGCAGCTTAACGAGAAGTGCTAACTATGGCTACACCTTC.

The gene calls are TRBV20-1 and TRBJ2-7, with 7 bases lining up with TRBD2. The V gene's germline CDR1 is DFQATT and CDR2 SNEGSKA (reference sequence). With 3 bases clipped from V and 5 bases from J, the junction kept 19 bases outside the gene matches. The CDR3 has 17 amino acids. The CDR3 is CSASDGGTGVPWDEQYF. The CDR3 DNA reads TGCAGTGCTAGTGACGGGGGGACCGGGGTACCCTGGGACGAGCAGTACTTC.

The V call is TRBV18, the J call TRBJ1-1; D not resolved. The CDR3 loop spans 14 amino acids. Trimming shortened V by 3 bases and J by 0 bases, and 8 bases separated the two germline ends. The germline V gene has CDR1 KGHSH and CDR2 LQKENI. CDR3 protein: CASSPEQMNTEAFF. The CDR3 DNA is TGTGCCAGCTCACCCGAACAGATGAACACTGAAGCTTTCTTT.

CDR3 in amino acids: CATSDPSGGLTNEQFF. The CDR3 coding sequence is TGTGCCACCAGTGATCCGAGCGGGGGGCTTACGAATGAGCAGTTCTTC. This chain links TRBV24-1 with TRBJ2-1; 9 bases are a match to TRBD2. This CDR3 contains 16 residues. The V gene's germline CDR1 is KGHDR and CDR2 SFDVKD. V shed 3 bases, J shed 7 bases, and the junction held 9 bases outside the gene matches.

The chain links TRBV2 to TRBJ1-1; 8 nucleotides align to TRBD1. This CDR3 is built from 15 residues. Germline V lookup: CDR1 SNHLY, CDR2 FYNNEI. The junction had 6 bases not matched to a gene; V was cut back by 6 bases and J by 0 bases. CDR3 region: CASSQTGAMNTEAFF. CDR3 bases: TGTGCCAGCAGCCAGACAGGGGCCATGAACACTGAAGCTTTCTTT.

The CDR3 spells CASSLGAIGVEYF. The DNA for the CDR3 is TGTGCCAGCAGCTTAGGGGCCATAGGCGTCGAGTATTTT. The J gene is TRBJ2-3, the V gene TRBV7-9; D is unclear. Germline CDR1 SEHNR, CDR2 FQNEAQ (reference sequence). This CDR3 is built from 13 residues. Between the trimmed V and J ends, which lost 1 base and 13 bases, there was a span of 15 bases.

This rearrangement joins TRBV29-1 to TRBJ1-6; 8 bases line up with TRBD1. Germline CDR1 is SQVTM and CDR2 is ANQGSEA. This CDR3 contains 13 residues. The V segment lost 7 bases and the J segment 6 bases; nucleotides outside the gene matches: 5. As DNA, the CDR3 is TGCAGCGCTGGGACAGGCGGTAATTCACCCCTCCACTTT. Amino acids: CSAGTGGNSPLHF.

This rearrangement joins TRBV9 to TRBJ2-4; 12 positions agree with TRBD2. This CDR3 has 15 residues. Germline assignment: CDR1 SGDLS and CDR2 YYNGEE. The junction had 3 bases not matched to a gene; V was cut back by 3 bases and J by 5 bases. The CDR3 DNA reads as TGTGCCAGCAGCGAGGGACTAGCGGGCCAAAACATTCAGTACTTC. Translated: CASSEGLAGQNIQYF.

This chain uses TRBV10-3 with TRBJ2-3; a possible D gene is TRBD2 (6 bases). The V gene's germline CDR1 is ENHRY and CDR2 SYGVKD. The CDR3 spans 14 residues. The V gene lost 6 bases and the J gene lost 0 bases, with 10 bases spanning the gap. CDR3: CAIRGTVSTDTQYF. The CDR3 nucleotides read TGTGCCATCAGGGGGACTGTAAGCACAGATACGCAGTATTTT.

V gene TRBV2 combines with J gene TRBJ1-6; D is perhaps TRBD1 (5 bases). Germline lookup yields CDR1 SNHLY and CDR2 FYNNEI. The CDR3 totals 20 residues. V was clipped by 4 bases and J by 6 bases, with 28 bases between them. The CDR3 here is CASSGATAAKGSRANSPLHF. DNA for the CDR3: TGTGCCAGCAGTGGGGCGACAGCCGCCAAAGGGTCTCGGGCTAATTCACCCCTCCACTTT.

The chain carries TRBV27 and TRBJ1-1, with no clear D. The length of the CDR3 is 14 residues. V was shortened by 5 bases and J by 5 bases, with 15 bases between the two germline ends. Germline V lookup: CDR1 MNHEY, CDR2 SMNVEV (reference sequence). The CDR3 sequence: CASSLSSGGTEAFF. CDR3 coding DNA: TGTGCCAGCAGTCTCTCGTCGGGAGGGACTGAAGCTTTCTTT.

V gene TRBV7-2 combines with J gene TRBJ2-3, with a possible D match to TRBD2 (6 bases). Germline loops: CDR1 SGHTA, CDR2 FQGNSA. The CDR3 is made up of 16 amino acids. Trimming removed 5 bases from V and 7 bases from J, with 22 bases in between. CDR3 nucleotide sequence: TGTGCCAGCAGCACCCGGGGTAGCGGAAGTATGAATACGCAGTATTTT. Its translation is CASSTRGSGSMNTQYF.

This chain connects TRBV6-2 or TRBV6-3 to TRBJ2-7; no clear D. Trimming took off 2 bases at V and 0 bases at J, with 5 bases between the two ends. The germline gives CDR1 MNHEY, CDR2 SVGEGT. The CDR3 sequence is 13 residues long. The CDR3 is CASSYQNSYEQYF. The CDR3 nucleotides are TGTGCCAGCAGTTACCAGAACTCCTACGAGCAGTACTTC.

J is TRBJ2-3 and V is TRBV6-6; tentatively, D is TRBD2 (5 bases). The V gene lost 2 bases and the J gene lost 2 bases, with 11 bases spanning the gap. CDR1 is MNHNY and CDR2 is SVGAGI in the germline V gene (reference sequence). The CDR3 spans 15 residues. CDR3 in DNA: TGTGCCAGCAGTTACAGGTGGGGAGACACAGATACGCAGTATTTT. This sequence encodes CASSYRWGDTDTQYF.

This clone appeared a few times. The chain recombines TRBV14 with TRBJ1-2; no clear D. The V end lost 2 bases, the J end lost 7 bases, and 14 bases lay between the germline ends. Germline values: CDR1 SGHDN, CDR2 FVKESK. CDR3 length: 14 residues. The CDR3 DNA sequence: TGTGCCAGCAGCCAATCAAGCGGACGTGGTGGCTACACCTTC. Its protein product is CASSQSSGRGGYTF.

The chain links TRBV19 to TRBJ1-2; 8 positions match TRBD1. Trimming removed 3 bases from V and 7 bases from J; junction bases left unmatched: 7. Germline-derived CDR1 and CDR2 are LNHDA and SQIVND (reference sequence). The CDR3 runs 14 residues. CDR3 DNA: TGTGCCAGTAGTATCCGGACAGGGTTGCCTGGCTACACCTTC. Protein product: CASSIRTGLPGYTF.

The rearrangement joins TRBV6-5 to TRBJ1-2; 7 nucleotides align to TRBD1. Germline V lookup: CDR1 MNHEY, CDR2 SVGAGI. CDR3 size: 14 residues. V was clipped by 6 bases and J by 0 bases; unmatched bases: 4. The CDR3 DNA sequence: TGTGCCAGCAGAGACAGGGAAGCTAACTATGGCTACACCTTC. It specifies CASRDREANYGYTF.

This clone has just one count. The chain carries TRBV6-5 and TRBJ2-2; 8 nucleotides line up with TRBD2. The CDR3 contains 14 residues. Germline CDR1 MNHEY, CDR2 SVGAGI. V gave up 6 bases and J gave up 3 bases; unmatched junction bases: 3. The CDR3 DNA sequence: TGTGCCAGCAGCGCAGCGGGGGACACCGGGGAGCTGTTTTTT. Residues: CASSAAGDTGELFF.

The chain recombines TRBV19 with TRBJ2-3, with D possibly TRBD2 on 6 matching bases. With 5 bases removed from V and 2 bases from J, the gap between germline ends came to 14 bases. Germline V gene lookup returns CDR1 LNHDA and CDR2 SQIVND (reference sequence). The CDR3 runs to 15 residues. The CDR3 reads CASSPGTYYTDTQYF. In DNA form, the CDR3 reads TGTGCCAGTAGTCCCGGGACTTATTACACAGATACGCAGTATTTT.

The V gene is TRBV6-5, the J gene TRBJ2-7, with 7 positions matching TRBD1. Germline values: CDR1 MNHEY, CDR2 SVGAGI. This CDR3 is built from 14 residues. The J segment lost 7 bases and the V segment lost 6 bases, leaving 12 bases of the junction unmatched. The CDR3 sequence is CASRRNGQAEEQYF. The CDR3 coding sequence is TGTGCCAGCAGACGCAACGGACAGGCTGAAGAGCAGTACTTC.

CDR3 sequence: CASSSTVTYEQYF. The CDR3 coding sequence is TGTGCCAGCAGTAGCACAGTGACCTACGAGCAGTACTTC. The rearrangement uses TRBV25-1 and TRBJ2-7; D is unresolved. CDR3 size: 13 residues. V shed 5 bases and J shed 2 bases, with 10 bases lying between them. Germline V CDR1 and CDR2: MGHDK, SYGVNS.

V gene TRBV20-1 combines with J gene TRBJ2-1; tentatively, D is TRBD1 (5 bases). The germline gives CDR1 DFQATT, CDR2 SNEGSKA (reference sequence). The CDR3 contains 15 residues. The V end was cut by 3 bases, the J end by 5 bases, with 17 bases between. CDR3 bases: TGCAGTGCTAGTAGGGGCCACATCTTTGACAATGAGCAGTTCTTC. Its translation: CSASRGHIFDNEQFF.

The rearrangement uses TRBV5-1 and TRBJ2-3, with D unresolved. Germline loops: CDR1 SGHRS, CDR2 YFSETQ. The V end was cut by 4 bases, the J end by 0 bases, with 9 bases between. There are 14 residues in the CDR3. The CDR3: CASSPGLSTDTQYF. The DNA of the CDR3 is TGCGCCAGCAGCCCAGGTTTGAGCACAGATACGCAGTATTTT.

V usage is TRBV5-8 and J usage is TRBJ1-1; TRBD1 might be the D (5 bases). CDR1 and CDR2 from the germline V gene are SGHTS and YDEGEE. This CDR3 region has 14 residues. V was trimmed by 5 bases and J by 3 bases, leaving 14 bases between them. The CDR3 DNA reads TGTGCCAGCAGACGGGGGACCACTTACACTGAAGCTTTCTTT. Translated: CASRRGTTYTEAFF.

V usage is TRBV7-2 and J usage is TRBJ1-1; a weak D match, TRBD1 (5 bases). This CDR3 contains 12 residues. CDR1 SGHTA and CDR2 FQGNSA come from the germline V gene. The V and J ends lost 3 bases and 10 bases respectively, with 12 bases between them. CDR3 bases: TGTGCCAGCAGCTTCCGGGGGTCCGGAGCTTTCTTT. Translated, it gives CASSFRGSGAFF.